These 15 T cell receptor beta chains originate from one sample sequenced in a study of blood T cell repertoires in COVID-19. Repertoires were generated with immunoSEQ multiplex PCR, while TCRdb's copy carries only in-frame clones and drops some. The sample consists of some 110,000 clones, approximately 89% of them appearing once. Sequenced material: peripheral blood. Every receptor here comes from a woman at least 80 years old with COVID-19, enrolled during active disease.

This chain joins TRBV5-6 and TRBJ1-4, with 8 bases that match TRBD1. The trim removed 5 bases at V and 6 bases at J, leaving 6 bases unmatched. From germline, CDR1 is SGHDT and CDR2 YYEEEE. The CDR3 runs to 14 residues. The CDR3 nucleotides are TGTGCCAGCAGACAGGGGGTTATTGATGAAAAACTGTTTTTT. Translation gives CASRQGVIDEKLFF.

The CDR3 here is CASSFGGARGYTF. The CDR3 coding sequence is TGTGCCAGCAGTTTCGGGGGGGCTAGGGGCTACACCTTC. This rearrangement joins TRBV28 to TRBJ1-2, with D tentatively TRBD1 (6 bases). Trimming left V 3 bases short and J 8 bases short, with 13 bases between. The CDR3 is 13 amino acids. The germline CDR1 and CDR2 sequences are MDHEN and SYDVKM.

This chain connects TRBV27 to TRBJ2-6; 8 positions match TRBD1. V was pared by 8 bases and J by 4 bases, with 16 bases of the junction left unmatched. Germline lookup yields CDR1 MNHEY and CDR2 SMNVEV (reference sequence). CDR3 size: 18 residues. CDR3: CASWFTDRVAGGANVLTF. The DNA for the CDR3 is TGTGCCAGCTGGTTTACGGACAGGGTCGCTGGAGGGGCCAACGTCCTGACTTTC. Based on the CDR3 plus reference TRBV27 and TRBJ2-6, the full variable domain is EAQVTQNPRYLITVTGKKLTVTCSQNMNHEYMSWYRQDPGLGLRQIYYSMNVEVTDKGDVPEGYKVSRKEKRNFPLILESPSPNQTSLYFCASWFTDRVAGGANVLTFGAGSRLTVL.

The DNA for the CDR3 is TGTGCCAGCAGTTACTCGTCTAGCATCGACGAGCAGTACTTC. As protein: CASSYSSSIDEQYF. The chain carries TRBV6-5 and TRBJ2-7; maybe TRBD2 (5 bases). The germline V gene encodes CDR1 MNHEY and CDR2 SVGAGI. V lost 0 bases to trimming and J lost 5 bases, with 11 bases between them. This CDR3 region has 14 residues.

This clone was found once. Additional DNA sequences in this sample encode the identical CDR3. This chain links TRBV7-6 with TRBJ1-6, with D perhaps matching TRBD1 (6 bases). This CDR3 comprises 13 residues. The V gene's germline CDR1 is SGHVS and CDR2 FNYEAQ. Trimming took off 6 bases at V and 7 bases at J, with 10 bases between the two ends. CDR3 nucleotides: TGTGCCAGCAGTCCCGGGACAAATTCACCCCTCCACTTT. It yields the protein CASSPGTNSPLHF.

A remark on this clone: The junction departs from germline at one end; a sequencing error may be responsible. The CDR3 bases are TGTGCCAGCAGCCCGGGGACTAGCGGGACTCCTCAGCACTTC. Translating gives CASSPGTSGTPQHF. The V call is TRBV11-3, the J call TRBJ2-5, with 13 bases that match TRBD2. The CDR3 has 14 amino acids. Germline V gene sequence: CDR1 SGHNT, CDR2 YENEEA.

This chain links TRBV28 with TRBJ2-7; maybe TRBD2 (5 bases). CDR1 MDHEN and CDR2 SYDVKM come from the germline V gene. V was shortened by 3 bases and J by 4 bases, with 10 bases between the two germline ends. CDR3 length: 13 residues. CDR3 coding DNA: TGTGCCAGCAGTTTGAGGGCCCCATACGAGCAGTACTTC. Translating gives CASSLRAPYEQYF.

The CDR3 spells CASSTDRGQTYEQYF. The DNA of the CDR3 is TGTGCCAGTAGTACCGACAGGGGTCAGACCTACGAGCAGTACTTC. The J gene is TRBJ2-7, the V gene TRBV19; 8 positions match TRBD1. From germline, CDR1 is LNHDA and CDR2 SQIVND (reference sequence). The CDR3 consists of 15 residues. Trimming removed 4 bases from V and 2 bases from J; junction bases left unmatched: 7.

This clone was seen a single time. The chain joins TRBV5-6 to TRBJ2-5, with 7 bases that match TRBD1. Trimming cost V 4 bases and J 2 bases; bases outside gene matches: 5. The germline gives CDR1 SGHDT, CDR2 YYEEEE. The CDR3 has 14 amino acids. CDR3 nucleotides: TGTGCCAGCAGCGGGGACAGTAAACAAGAGACCCAGTACTTC. Translation gives CASSGDSKQETQYF.

The chain combines TRBV5-4 with TRBJ1-2; 7 bases map to TRBD1. V dropped 2 bases and J dropped 6; count of bases not matched to a gene: 1. Germline loops: CDR1 SGHNT, CDR2 YYREEE (reference sequence). There are 12 residues in the CDR3. The CDR3 is CASSFQGDGYTF. DNA of the CDR3: TGTGCCAGCAGCTTTCAGGGGGATGGCTACACCTTC.

The chain combines TRBV6-2 or TRBV6-3 with TRBJ2-1; TRBD2 aligns across 9 bases. CDR3 length: 16 amino acids. The germline V gene encodes CDR1 MNHEY and CDR2 SVGEGT. J lost 8 bases, V lost 0 bases, and 8 bases had no gene match. CDR3 sequence reads: CASSYSMPSGIHEQFF. In nucleotides, the CDR3 is TGTGCCAGCAGTTACTCGATGCCTAGCGGGATCCATGAGCAGTTCTTC.

This chain uses TRBV7-2 with TRBJ2-3, with 7 bases that match TRBD2. Germline assignment: CDR1 SGHTA and CDR2 FQGNSA. The CDR3 loop spans 14 amino acids. J lost 5 bases, V lost 5 bases, and 7 bases had no gene match. The CDR3 DNA reads as TGTGCCAGCAGCCCTACTAGCGAAATAGATACGCAGTATTTT. This gives the protein CASSPTSEIDTQYF.

The chain links TRBV6-4 to TRBJ1-2; a possible D gene is TRBD1 (6 bases). This CDR3 has 13 residues. V lost 1 base to trimming and J lost 7 bases, with 10 bases between them. Germline lookup yields CDR1 MRHNA and CDR2 SNTAGT. CDR3 coding DNA: TGTGCCAGCAGTGACTTGACAGGAATTGGCTACACCTTC. Translation: CASSDLTGIGYTF.

The chain employs TRBV28 and TRBJ1-5, with a weak D call TRBD1 (6 bases). Trimming left V 6 bases short and J 5 bases short, with 11 bases between. Germline V gene data show CDR1 as MDHEN and CDR2 as SYDVKM. The CDR3 is 13 amino acids. The CDR3 DNA sequence: TGTGCCAGCAGGATCAGGGGCCATCAGCCCCAGCATTTT. Protein product: CASRIRGHQPQHF.

The gene calls are TRBV5-1 and TRBJ1-3; D call uncertain. Germline assignment: CDR1 SGHRS and CDR2 YFSETQ. The length of the CDR3 is 14 residues. V lost 4 bases to trimming and J lost 1 base, with 9 bases between them. In DNA form, the CDR3 reads TGCGCCAGCAGCGCGGAAAGATCTGGAAACACCATATATTTT. Its protein is CASSAERSGNTIYF.